This T cell receptor beta chain was found in a study of cytomegalovirus exposure and HLA in healthy donors. Regarding this clone: The antigen is not known.

Notes on the study in general: The authors later found HLA-associated TCR beta chains more clonally expanded than equally common others.

V shed 5 bases and J 3 bases; nucleotides not matched to a gene: 9. Looked up from germline, CDR1 is SGHTA and CDR2 is FQGNSA. The CDR3 consists of 15 residues. Both 60 Vbeta primers and 13 Jbeta primers went into the PCR. Some clones are missing from TCRdb's copy, which holds only in-frame ones; the method was immunoSEQ multiplex PCR. The sample has about 140,000 clones, around 80% seen once. This sequence originates from a woman in her thirties or forties in good health and CMV-seronegative. The rearrangement links TRBV7-2 to TRBJ2-7, with 8 bases matching TRBD1. Material for sequencing was PBMCs. CDR3 protein: CASSAGQGEGYEQYF. The CDR3 bases are TGTGCCAGCAGCGCCGGACAGGGCGAGGGCTACGAGCAGTACTTC.